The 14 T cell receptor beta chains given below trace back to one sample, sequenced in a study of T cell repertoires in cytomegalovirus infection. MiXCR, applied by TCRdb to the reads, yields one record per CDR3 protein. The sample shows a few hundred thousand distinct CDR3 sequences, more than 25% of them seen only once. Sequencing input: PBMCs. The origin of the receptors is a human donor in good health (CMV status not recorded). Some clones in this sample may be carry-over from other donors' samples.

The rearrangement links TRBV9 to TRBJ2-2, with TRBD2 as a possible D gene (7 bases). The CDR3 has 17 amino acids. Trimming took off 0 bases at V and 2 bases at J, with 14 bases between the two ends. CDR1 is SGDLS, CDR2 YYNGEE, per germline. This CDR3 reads CASSVGTGGRNTGELFF. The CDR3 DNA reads TGTGCCAGCAGCGTAGGAACGGGGGGCCGCAACACCGGGGAGCTGTTTTTT.

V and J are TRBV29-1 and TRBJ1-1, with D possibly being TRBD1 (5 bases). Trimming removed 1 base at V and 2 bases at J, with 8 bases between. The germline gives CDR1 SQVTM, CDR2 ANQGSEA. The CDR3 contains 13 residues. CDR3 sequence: CSVEGRANTEAFF. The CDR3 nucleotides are TGCAGCGTTGAAGGCAGGGCTAACACTGAAGCTTTCTTT.

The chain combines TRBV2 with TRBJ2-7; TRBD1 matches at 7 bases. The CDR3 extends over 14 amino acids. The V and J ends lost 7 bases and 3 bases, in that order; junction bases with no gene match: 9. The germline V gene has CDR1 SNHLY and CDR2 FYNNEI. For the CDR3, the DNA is TGTGCCAGCAAAATAGAGGGACAGAGCTACGAGCAGTACTTC. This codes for CASKIEGQSYEQYF.

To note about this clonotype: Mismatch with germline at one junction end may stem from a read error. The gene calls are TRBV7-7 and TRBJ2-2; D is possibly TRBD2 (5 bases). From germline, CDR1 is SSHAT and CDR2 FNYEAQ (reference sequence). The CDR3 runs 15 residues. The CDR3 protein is CASSLLDSNTGELFF. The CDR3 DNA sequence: TGTGCTAGCAGCCTTTTGGACTCCAACACCGGGGAGCTGTTTTTT.

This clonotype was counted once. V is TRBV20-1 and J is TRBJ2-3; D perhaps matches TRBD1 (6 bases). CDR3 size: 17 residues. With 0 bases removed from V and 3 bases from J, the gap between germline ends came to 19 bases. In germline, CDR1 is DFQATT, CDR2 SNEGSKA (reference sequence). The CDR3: CSARDFLAGAETDTQYF. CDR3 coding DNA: TGCAGTGCTAGAGATTTTTTGGCAGGGGCGGAAACAGATACGCAGTATTTT.

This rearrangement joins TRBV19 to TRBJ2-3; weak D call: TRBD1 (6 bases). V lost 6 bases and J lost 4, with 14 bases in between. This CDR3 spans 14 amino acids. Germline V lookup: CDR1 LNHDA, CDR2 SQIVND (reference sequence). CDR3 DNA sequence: TGTGCCAGTAGCTGGACGGACAGTTCAGATACGCAGTATTTT. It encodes CASSWTDSSDTQYF.

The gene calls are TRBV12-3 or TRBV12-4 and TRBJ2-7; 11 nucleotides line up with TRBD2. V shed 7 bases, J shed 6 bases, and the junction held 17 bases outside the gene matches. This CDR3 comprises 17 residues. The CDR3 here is CASTILAGDRGWSEQYF. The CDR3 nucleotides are TGTGCCAGCACTATACTAGCGGGAGATAGGGGATGGTCCGAGCAGTACTTC.

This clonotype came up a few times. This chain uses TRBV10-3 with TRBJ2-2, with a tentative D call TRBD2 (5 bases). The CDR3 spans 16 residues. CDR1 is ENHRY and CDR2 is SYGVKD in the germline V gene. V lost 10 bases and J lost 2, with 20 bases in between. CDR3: CATGGPKGVNTGELFF. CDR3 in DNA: TGTGCCACCGGCGGCCCCAAGGGAGTCAACACCGGGGAGCTGTTTTTT.

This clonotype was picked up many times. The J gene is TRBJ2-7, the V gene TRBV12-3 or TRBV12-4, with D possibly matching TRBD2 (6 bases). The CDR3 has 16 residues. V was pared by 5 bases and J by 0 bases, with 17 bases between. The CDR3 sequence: CASSGLPGPTSYEQYF. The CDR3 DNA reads TGTGCCAGCAGTGGACTACCGGGACCCACCTCCTACGAGCAGTACTTC.

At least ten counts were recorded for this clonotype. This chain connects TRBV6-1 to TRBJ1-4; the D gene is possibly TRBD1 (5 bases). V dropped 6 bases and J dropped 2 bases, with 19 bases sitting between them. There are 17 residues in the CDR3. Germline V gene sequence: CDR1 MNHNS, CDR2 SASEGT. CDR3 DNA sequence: TGTGCCAGCAGACGGCTTTCTGGGACGGATACTAATGAAAAACTGTTTTTT. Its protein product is CASRRLSGTDTNEKLFF.

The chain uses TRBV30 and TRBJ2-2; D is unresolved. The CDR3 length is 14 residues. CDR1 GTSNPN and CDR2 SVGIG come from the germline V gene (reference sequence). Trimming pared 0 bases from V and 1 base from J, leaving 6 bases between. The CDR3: CAWSVSVNTGELFF. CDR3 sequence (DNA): TGTGCCTGGAGTGTTTCGGTGAACACCGGGGAGCTGTTTTTT.

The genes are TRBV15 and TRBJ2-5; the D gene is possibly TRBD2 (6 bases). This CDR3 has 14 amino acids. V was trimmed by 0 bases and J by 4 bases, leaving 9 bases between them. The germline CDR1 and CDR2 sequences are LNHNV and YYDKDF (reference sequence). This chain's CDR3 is CATSRDPGGETQYF. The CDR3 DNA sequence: TGTGCCACCAGCAGAGATCCCGGGGGAGAGACCCAGTACTTC.

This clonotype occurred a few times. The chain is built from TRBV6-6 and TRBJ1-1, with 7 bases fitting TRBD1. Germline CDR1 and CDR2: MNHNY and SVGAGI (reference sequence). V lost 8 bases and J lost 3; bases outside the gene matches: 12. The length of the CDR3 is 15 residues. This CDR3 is CASHTFTGEDTEAFF. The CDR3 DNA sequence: TGTGCCAGCCATACCTTTACAGGGGAGGACACTGAAGCTTTCTTT.

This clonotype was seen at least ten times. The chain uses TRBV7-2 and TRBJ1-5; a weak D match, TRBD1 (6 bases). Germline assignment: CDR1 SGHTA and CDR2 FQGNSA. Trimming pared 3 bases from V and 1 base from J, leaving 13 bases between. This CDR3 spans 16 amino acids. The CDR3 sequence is CASSFGGHKSNQPQHF. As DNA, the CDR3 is TGTGCCAGCAGCTTCGGGGGACACAAGAGCAATCAGCCCCAGCATTTT.